A selection of T cell receptor beta chains follows, all from one sample in a study of blood T cell repertoires in COVID-19. Using immunoSEQ multiplex PCR, the repertoire was profiled, and TCRdb retains in-frame clones only, with some absent. This table holds tens of thousands of clones, roughly 90% found once. Sample: peripheral blood. Every receptor here comes from a human donor in a cohort sampled during active COVID-19. Both conserved end residues are part of each CDR3. Fields, in order: V gene, CDR3 protein.

v_gene: TRBV14
CDR3aa: CASSRGTSGREQYF

v_gene: TRBV30
CDR3aa: CAWGGQGNQPQHF

v_gene: TRBV11-2
CDR3aa: CASSLGHPYEQYF

v_gene: TRBV28
CDR3aa: CASSSVSVITKNIQYF

v_gene: TRBV3-1/TRBV3-2
CDR3aa: CASKEASSGANVLTF

v_gene: TRBV7-2
CDR3aa: CASSFLLAGGGRETQYF

v_gene: TRBV4-3
CDR3aa: CASSQVGPDNEQFF

v_gene: TRBV7-3
CDR3aa: CASSSDGQAADTQYF

v_gene: TRBV6-5
CDR3aa: CASRREEQETQYF

v_gene: TRBV19
CDR3aa: CASSTGQFGSGNTIYF

v_gene: TRBV5-4
CDR3aa: CASRQEGRTSYNEQFF

v_gene: TRBV11-2
CDR3aa: CASSFAPSGRGASYEQYF

v_gene: TRBV12-3/TRBV12-4
CDR3aa: CASSRTGTEAFF

v_gene: TRBV18
CDR3aa: CASSPSLDRVNSPLHF

v_gene: TRBV7-8
CDR3aa: CASSPSGTGNSPLHF

v_gene: TRBV24-1
CDR3aa: CATSDFPRGEYNEQFF

v_gene: TRBV3-1/TRBV3-2
CDR3aa: CASSGLAGDWTGELFF

v_gene: TRBV19
CDR3aa: CASSLRTVGSPLHF

v_gene: TRBV4-2
CDR3aa: CASSQRLAGGTDTQYF

v_gene: TRBV5-1
CDR3aa: CASSLAEFNTGELFF

v_gene: TRBV15
CDR3aa: CATSRDRSGRGIDEQYF

v_gene: TRBV2
CDR3aa: CASSPRPEQYF

v_gene: TRBV2
CDR3aa: CASSEDGRGEQYF

v_gene: TRBV19
CDR3aa: CASSIGRDRQETQYF

v_gene: TRBV7-2
CDR3aa: CASSREGGGSQPQHF

v_gene: TRBV6-7
CDR3aa: CATRGGDVANQPQHF

v_gene: TRBV28
CDR3aa: CASSLGDRGGNTQYF

v_gene: TRBV28
CDR3aa: CASSLWRGLIQPQHF

v_gene: TRBV4-3
CDR3aa: CASSPGQGAYEQYF

v_gene: TRBV5-4
CDR3aa: CASSSSGTDTQYF

v_gene: TRBV11-2
CDR3aa: CASSLGFLTSTGELFF

v_gene: TRBV4-1
CDR3aa: CASSPGTDNLRDIQYF

v_gene: TRBV28
CDR3aa: CASSPGGSGANVLTF